One and the same sample provided the 32 T cell receptor beta chains below, sequenced in a study of CD8 T cells in ankylosing spondylitis. Each CDR3 protein is one row after TCRdb ran MiXCR on the 5' RACE reads. The data show approximately 350,000 distinct CDR3 sequences, about 20% seen once. Input material: blood, either unsorted or a sorted T cell fraction (not recorded which). These receptors were obtained from a male donor with ankylosing spondylitis or in good health (not recorded which).

The chain has TRBV6-1 and TRBJ1-4, with TRBD1 identical over 12 bases. Germline loops: CDR1 MNHNS, CDR2 SASEGT. The CDR3 is 16 amino acids. V was clipped by 6 bases and J by 6 bases; unmatched bases: 8. CDR3 in amino acids: CASRGTGGVFDEKLFF. CDR3 nucleotide sequence: TGTGCCAGCAGGGGGACAGGGGGCGTTTTCGATGAAAAACTGTTTTTT.

This clonotype has just a few counts. The J gene is TRBJ2-5, the V gene TRBV12-3 or TRBV12-4; D is possibly TRBD2 (7 bases). The CDR3 runs 15 residues. The ends were cut back, 8 bases at V and 0 bases at J, with 16 bases in the middle. The CDR3, as DNA: TGTGCCAGCGGATTGGCGGGGGCGTACCAAGAGACCCAGTACTTC. Its translation: CASGLAGAYQETQYF.

In this sample, this clonotype turned up a few times. The chain is built from TRBV7-2 and TRBJ1-1; no firm D call. Trimming stripped 3 bases from V and 1 base from J, with 6 bases between. Per germline, CDR1 SGHTA and CDR2 FQGNSA. The CDR3 has 13 amino acids. This CDR3 reads CASSLNGNTEAFF. The CDR3, as DNA: TGTGCCAGCAGCTTGAATGGGAACACTGAAGCTTTCTTT.

The chain links TRBV27 to TRBJ1-2, with TRBD1 matching 8 bases. Germline assignment: CDR1 MNHEY and CDR2 SMNVEV (reference sequence). The V gene end was trimmed by 6 bases and the J gene end by 7 bases; junction bases not matched to a gene: 4. The CDR3 sequence is 12 residues long. The DNA of the CDR3 is TGTGCCAGCAGGACAGGGGCTGCTGGCTACACCTTC. Its protein product is CASRTGAAGYTF.

The J gene is TRBJ2-3, the V gene TRBV7-9; 8 bases agree with TRBD2. After removal of 4 bases from V and 8 bases from J, the junction contained 8 bases not matched to a gene. The germline CDR1 and CDR2 sequences are SEHNR and FQNEAQ (reference sequence). The CDR3 spans 14 residues. CDR3 coding DNA: TGTGCCAGCAGCTCGGGAGGGGGGAGCGGTACGCAGTATTTT. Translated, it gives CASSSGGGSGTQYF.

The chain links TRBV7-9 to TRBJ2-5; no definite D call. Trimming took 1 base from V and 5 from J, leaving 11 bases between them. The CDR3 totals 14 residues. Per the germline V gene, CDR1 is SEHNR and CDR2 is FQNEAQ (reference sequence). This chain's CDR3 is CASSLVALGETQYF. CDR3 coding DNA: TGTGCCAGCAGCTTAGTGGCTTTAGGGGAGACCCAGTACTTC.

This clonotype occurred many times. V usage is TRBV12-3 or TRBV12-4 and J usage is TRBJ2-7; D is perhaps TRBD1 (5 bases). The ends were cut back, 5 bases at V and 3 bases at J, with 8 bases in the middle. The length of the CDR3 is 12 residues. The CDR3 is CASSIQGYEQYF. The DNA of the CDR3 is TGTGCCAGCAGTATTCAGGGCTACGAGCAGTACTTC.

The rearrangement uses TRBV5-1 and TRBJ1-1; D gene unclear. With 4 bases removed from V and 1 base from J, the gap between germline ends came to 11 bases. Germline V gene sequence: CDR1 SGHRS, CDR2 YFSETQ. The CDR3 runs 14 residues. CDR3 sequence reads: CASSPGGWNTEAFF. CDR3 in DNA: TGCGCCAGCAGCCCGGGTGGGTGGAACACTGAAGCTTTCTTT.

The rearrangement uses TRBV4-1 and TRBJ2-3; no clear D gene. This CDR3 comprises 15 residues. CDR1 is MGHRA, CDR2 YSYEKL, per germline. Trimming cost V 4 bases and J 2 bases, with 13 bases left between them. The CDR3 region is CASSPHSLDTDTQYF. The CDR3 bases are TGCGCCAGCAGCCCCCACAGTCTCGACACAGATACGCAGTATTTT.

V is TRBV28 and J is TRBJ1-1, with D possibly being TRBD1 (6 bases). The CDR3 extends over 15 amino acids. The germline V gene encodes CDR1 MDHEN and CDR2 SYDVKM. Trimming took off 1 base at V and 3 bases at J, with 12 bases between the two ends. The CDR3 here is CASSLLRRGDTEAFF. The CDR3 nucleotides read TGTGCCAGCAGTTTATTGCGAAGGGGGGACACTGAAGCTTTCTTT.

The chain carries TRBV20-1 and TRBJ2-5; 11 nucleotides line up with TRBD2. This CDR3 is built from 15 residues. Trimming at V came to 3 bases and at J to 6 bases, leaving 9 bases not matched to a gene. The V gene's germline CDR1 is DFQATT and CDR2 SNEGSKA (reference sequence). The CDR3 protein is CSARGTSGEVQTQYF. CDR3 nucleotide sequence: TGCAGTGCTAGGGGGACTAGCGGAGAAGTTCAGACCCAGTACTTC.

This sequence joins TRBV20-1 and TRBJ2-1; no clear D. CDR3 length equals 13 residues. The V and J ends lost 4 bases and 7 bases respectively, with 14 bases between them. Per germline, CDR1 DFQATT and CDR2 SNEGSKA (reference sequence). CDR3 region: CSAIGGLVNEQFF. As DNA, the CDR3 is TGCAGTGCTATCGGTGGGTTAGTGAATGAGCAGTTCTTC.

This clonotype was detected a few times. An end of the junction differs from the germline gene, which may be a read error. The rearrangement links TRBV12-3 or TRBV12-4 to TRBJ2-7; tentatively, D is TRBD1 or TRBD2 (5 bases each). The CDR3 consists of 11 residues. Written as DNA, the CDR3 is TGTGCCAGCAGCACCCTCGGGACCCAGCACTTC. Amino acids: CASSTLGTQHF.

This clonotype has just a few counts. The chain employs TRBV6-5 and TRBJ2-7; D possibly corresponds to TRBD1 (6 bases). Germline CDR1 MNHEY, CDR2 SVGAGI. The CDR3 length is 14 residues. The ends were cut back, 0 bases at V and 5 bases at J, with 11 bases in the middle. The DNA of the CDR3 is TGTGCCAGCAGTTACTCCGGGACAAAGAACGAGCAGTACTTC. This encodes CASSYSGTKNEQYF.

In this sample, this clonotype turned up a few times. J is TRBJ2-1 and V is TRBV6-5; D call uncertain. This CDR3 region has 15 residues. Germline-derived CDR1 and CDR2 are MNHEY and SVGAGI. The ends were cut back, 0 bases at V and 1 base at J, with 7 bases in the middle. CDR3 residues: CASSYSGPSYNEQFF. The CDR3 nucleotides read TGTGCCAGCAGTTACTCCGGTCCGTCCTACAATGAGCAGTTCTTC.

This chain joins TRBV6-1 and TRBJ2-7; D remains unclear. The CDR3 runs to 13 residues. V was clipped by 7 bases and J by 0 bases, with 10 bases between them. Germline V gene sequence: CDR1 MNHNS, CDR2 SASEGT. In DNA, the CDR3 is TGTGCCAGCATAGGGAAGGGCTCCTACGAGCAGTACTTC. It encodes CASIGKGSYEQYF.

This chain connects TRBV7-8 to TRBJ2-7, with no clear D. Germline V CDR1 and CDR2: SGHVS, FQNEAQ. This CDR3 is 15 amino acids long. Trimming took 1 base from V and 0 from J, leaving 10 bases between them. The CDR3: CASSLVLLSSYEQYF. In DNA form, the CDR3 reads TGTGCCAGCAGCTTAGTTCTCCTGAGCTCCTACGAGCAGTACTTC.

The V call is TRBV2, the J call TRBJ2-1, with D possibly TRBD1 on 5 matching bases. The CDR3 loop spans 16 amino acids. V was cut by 1 base and J by 5 bases, with 15 bases left in between. Germline CDR1 is SNHLY and CDR2 is FYNNEI. CDR3 sequence reads: CASSEVVGAHHNEQFF. Here the CDR3 DNA reads TGTGCCAGCAGTGAAGTAGTAGGGGCACACCACAATGAGCAGTTCTTC.

The J gene is TRBJ2-7, the V gene TRBV6-1; perhaps TRBD2 as D (5 bases). The ends were cut back, 7 bases at V and 0 bases at J, with 16 bases in the middle. The CDR3 loop spans 15 amino acids. Germline V CDR1 and CDR2: MNHNS, SASEGT. CDR3 sequence reads: CASTSRTPLSYEQYF. The DNA for the CDR3 is TGTGCCAGCACCTCCAGGACTCCACTCTCCTACGAGCAGTACTTC.

This clonotype has more than one count but fewer than ten. As DNA, the CDR3 is TGCAGCGTTGGTTCCGGGGTTGAGGGCTACACCTTC. Translation gives CSVGSGVEGYTF. J is TRBJ1-2 and V is TRBV29-1, with D hard to call. V gave up 4 bases and J gave up 8 bases, with 14 bases separating them. The length of the CDR3 is 12 residues. The germline V gene has CDR1 SQVTM and CDR2 ANQGSEA. Based on the CDR3 plus reference TRBV29-1 and TRBJ1-2, the full variable domain is SAVISQKPSRDICQRGTSLTIQCQVDSQVTMMFWYRQQPGQSLTLIATANQGSEATYESGFVIDKFPISRPNLTFSTLTVSNMSPEDSSIYLCSVGSGVEGYTFGSGTRLTVV.

This clonotype turned up a few times. This chain joins TRBV12-3 or TRBV12-4 and TRBJ2-1; D is ambiguous. The CDR3 has 15 amino acids. V lost 7 bases and J lost 0, with 13 bases in between. CDR3 in amino acids: CASTSPSLSYNEQFF. As DNA, the CDR3 is TGTGCCAGCACTTCCCCGTCCCTCTCCTACAATGAGCAGTTCTTC.

Many counts were recorded for this clonotype. This chain uses TRBV4-1 with TRBJ2-7; 7 bases match TRBD1. V gave up 0 bases and J gave up 3 bases; unmatched junction bases: 2. This CDR3 has 14 residues. Germline loops: CDR1 MGHRA, CDR2 YSYEKL. CDR3 residues: CASSQDAGGYEQYF. CDR3 DNA: TGCGCCAGCAGCCAAGATGCAGGGGGCTACGAGCAGTACTTC.

The table lists this clonotype with a few counts. V usage is TRBV4-2 and J usage is TRBJ2-1, with 9 bases identical to TRBD1. V was clipped by 8 bases and J by 7 bases; unmatched bases: 12. Germline V gives CDR1 LGHNA, CDR2 YNFKEQ. This CDR3 is built from 15 residues. This CDR3 is CASYHTGTGTNEQFF. In DNA, the CDR3 is TGTGCCAGCTACCACACCGGGACAGGGACGAATGAGCAGTTCTTC.

This clonotype was seen more than once but under ten times. V and J are TRBV27 and TRBJ1-1, with D perhaps matching TRBD1 (6 bases). This CDR3 spans 13 amino acids. Germline loops: CDR1 MNHEY, CDR2 SMNVEV (reference sequence). Trimming stripped 6 bases from V and 0 bases from J, with 8 bases between. CDR3 sequence reads: CASRDSLNTEAFF. The CDR3 DNA reads TGTGCCAGCAGGGACAGTTTGAACACTGAAGCTTTCTTT.

This clonotype was picked up many times. The genes are TRBV5-6 and TRBJ1-1; D is unresolved. CDR1 SGHDT and CDR2 YYEEEE come from the germline V gene. V was trimmed by 0 bases and J by 10 bases, leaving 13 bases between them. The CDR3 consists of 13 residues. The CDR3, as DNA: TGTGCCAGCAGCTTGGTCACGGCACAAGGAGCTTTCTTT. Encoded protein: CASSLVTAQGAFF.

This clonotype was counted only a few times. This chain uses TRBV12-3 or TRBV12-4 with TRBJ2-5; either TRBD1 or TRBD2 may fit D (5 bases each). V was shortened by 6 bases and J by 5 bases, with 19 bases between the two germline ends. This CDR3 region has 15 residues. Here the CDR3 reads CASRLGTFSPETQYF. CDR3 in DNA: TGTGCCAGCAGACTGGGGACCTTTAGTCCTGAGACCCAGTACTTC.

The chain joins TRBV20-1 to TRBJ2-3; D possibly corresponds to TRBD2 (5 bases). Trimming removed 6 bases from V and 1 base from J, with 20 bases in between. Per the germline V gene, CDR1 is DFQATT and CDR2 is SNEGSKA (reference sequence). This CDR3 is built from 16 residues. CDR3 loop: CSAPHPGGRRTDTQYF. The DNA for the CDR3 is TGCAGTGCCCCCCACCCGGGCGGGCGACGCACAGATACGCAGTATTTT.

This clonotype occurred a few times. The genes are TRBV7-8 and TRBJ2-3; perhaps TRBD2 as D (7 bases). Trimming left V 0 bases short and J 5 bases short, with 12 bases between. CDR3 length equals 15 residues. Germline V gene lookup returns CDR1 SGHVS and CDR2 FQNEAQ. The CDR3 here is CASSLAGGQIDTQYF. CDR3 bases: TGTGCCAGCAGCTTAGCGGGGGGGCAGATAGATACGCAGTATTTT.

The chain employs TRBV11-2 and TRBJ1-2, with no clear D. V lost 5 bases and J lost 4, with 14 bases in between. Germline values: CDR1 SGHAT, CDR2 FQNNGV. The CDR3 totals 14 residues. The CDR3 DNA reads TGTGCCAGCAGCCTCCCGGGAGCAGGCTATGGCTACACCTTC. It is translated as CASSLPGAGYGYTF.

The rearrangement links TRBV11-1 to TRBJ2-1; 12 bases agree with TRBD2. This CDR3 region has 18 residues. The ends lost 7 bases at V and 4 bases at J; junction bases unmatched: 14. Germline CDR1 and CDR2: SGHAT and FQDESV (reference sequence). CDR3 in amino acids: CASIVTGAGLAGYNEQFF. CDR3 coding DNA: TGTGCCAGCATAGTTACCGGAGCGGGACTAGCGGGTTACAATGAGCAGTTCTTC.

In nucleotides, the CDR3 is TGTGCCAGCAGTTACCGGCAAGGCACCGGGGAGCTGTTTTTT. This sequence encodes CASSYRQGTGELFF. This chain uses TRBV6-2 or TRBV6-3 with TRBJ2-2; no clear D. Germline loops: CDR1 MNHEY, CDR2 SVGEGT. This CDR3 contains 14 residues. V was clipped by 2 bases and J by 4 bases, with 8 bases between them.

The chain uses TRBV20-1 and TRBJ2-7; 8 positions match TRBD2. From germline, CDR1 is DFQATT and CDR2 SNEGSKA (reference sequence). The CDR3 is 12 amino acids. Trimming took 3 bases from V and 5 from J; bases not matched to a gene: 3. CDR3 nucleotide sequence: TGCAGTGCTAGCGGGGGGGCCGACGAGCAGTACTTC. Protein product: CSASGGADEQYF.